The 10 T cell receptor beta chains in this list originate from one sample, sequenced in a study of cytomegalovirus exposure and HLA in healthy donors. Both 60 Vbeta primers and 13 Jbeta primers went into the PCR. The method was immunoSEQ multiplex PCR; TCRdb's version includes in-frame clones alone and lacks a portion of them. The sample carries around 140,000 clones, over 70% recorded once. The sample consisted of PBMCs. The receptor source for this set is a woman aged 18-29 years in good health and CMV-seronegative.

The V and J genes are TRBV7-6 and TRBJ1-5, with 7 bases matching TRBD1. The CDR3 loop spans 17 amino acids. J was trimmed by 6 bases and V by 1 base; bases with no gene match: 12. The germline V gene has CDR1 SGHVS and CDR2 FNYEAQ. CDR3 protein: CASSLGAGGDRPQPQHF. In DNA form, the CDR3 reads TGTGCCAGCAGCTTAGGGGCCGGGGGGGACAGACCTCAGCCCCAGCATTTT.

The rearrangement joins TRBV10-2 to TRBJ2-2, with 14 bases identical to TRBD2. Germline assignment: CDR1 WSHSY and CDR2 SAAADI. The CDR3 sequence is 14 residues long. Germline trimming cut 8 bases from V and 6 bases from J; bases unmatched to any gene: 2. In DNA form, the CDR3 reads TGCGCCAGCCGACTAGCGGGAGGGCCCGGGGAGCTGTTTTTT. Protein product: CASRLAGGPGELFF.

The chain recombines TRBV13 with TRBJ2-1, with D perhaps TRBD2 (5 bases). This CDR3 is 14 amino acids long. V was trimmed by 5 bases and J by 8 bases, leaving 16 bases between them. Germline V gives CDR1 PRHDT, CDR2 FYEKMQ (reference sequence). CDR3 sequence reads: CASSLDAGRDEQFF. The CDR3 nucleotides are TGTGCCAGCAGCCTCGACGCTGGGCGGGATGAGCAGTTCTTC.

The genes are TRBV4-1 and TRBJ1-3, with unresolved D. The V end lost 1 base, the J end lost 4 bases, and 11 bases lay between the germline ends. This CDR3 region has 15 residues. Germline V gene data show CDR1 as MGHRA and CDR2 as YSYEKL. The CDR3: CASSQVEGFGNTIYF. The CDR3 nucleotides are TGCGCCAGCAGCCAAGTCGAGGGCTTCGGAAACACCATATATTTT.

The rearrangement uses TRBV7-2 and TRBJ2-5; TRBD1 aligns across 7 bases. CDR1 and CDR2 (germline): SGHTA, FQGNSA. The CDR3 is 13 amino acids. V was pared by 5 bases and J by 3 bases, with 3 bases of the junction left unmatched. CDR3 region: CASSQDREETQYF. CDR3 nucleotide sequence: TGTGCCAGCAGCCAAGACAGGGAAGAGACCCAGTACTTC.

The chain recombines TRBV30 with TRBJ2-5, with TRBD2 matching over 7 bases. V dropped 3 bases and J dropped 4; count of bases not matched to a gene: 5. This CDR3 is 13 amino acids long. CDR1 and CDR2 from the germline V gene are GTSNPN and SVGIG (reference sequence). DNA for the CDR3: TGTGCCTGGAGCGGGGGGTTCGCAGAGACCCAGTACTTC. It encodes CAWSGGFAETQYF.

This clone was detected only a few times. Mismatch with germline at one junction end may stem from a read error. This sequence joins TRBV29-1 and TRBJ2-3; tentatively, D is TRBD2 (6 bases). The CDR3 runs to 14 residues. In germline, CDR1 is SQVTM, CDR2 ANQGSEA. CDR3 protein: CSVVRYGSKDTQYF. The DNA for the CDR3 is TGCAGCGTTGTCCGGTACGGGAGCAAAGATACGCAGTATTTT.

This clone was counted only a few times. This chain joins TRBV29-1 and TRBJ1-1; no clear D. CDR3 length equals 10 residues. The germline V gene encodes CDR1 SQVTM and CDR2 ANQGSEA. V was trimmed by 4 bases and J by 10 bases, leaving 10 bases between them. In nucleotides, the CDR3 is TGCAGCGTTGGGGAGGGAACAGCTTTCTTT. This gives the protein CSVGEGTAFF.

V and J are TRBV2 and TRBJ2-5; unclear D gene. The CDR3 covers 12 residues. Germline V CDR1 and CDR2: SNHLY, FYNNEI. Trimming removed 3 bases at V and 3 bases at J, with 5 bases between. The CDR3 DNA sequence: TGTGCCAGCAGTGACAGGAAAGAGACCCAGTACTTC. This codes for CASSDRKETQYF.

In DNA form, the CDR3 reads TGCGCCAGCAGTTTGTTAGCGGGAGTTCCCTCCTACAATGAGCAGTTCTTC. Residues: CASSLLAGVPSYNEQFF. The V gene is TRBV10-1, the J gene TRBJ2-1; 9 bases line up with TRBD2. Germline V gene sequence: CDR1 WNHNN, CDR2 SYGVQD (reference sequence). Germline trimming cut 5 bases from V and 0 bases from J; bases unmatched to any gene: 8. The CDR3 contains 17 residues.